This TCR beta chain was profiled in a study of Tregs in tolerant kidney transplant recipients (dated by TCRdb to the late 2010s). Study-wide context: The study applied TCRbeta sequencing to find donor-specific regulatory T cells before combined kidney and bone marrow transplantation and then followed those same cells after transplant. TCRbeta repertoire sequencing was used in a few healthy controls to compare several ways of expanding Tregs specific for an allogeneic donor.

For TCRbeta CDR3 sequencing, genomic DNA was extracted from sorted cells using the QIAGEN DNeasy Blood and Tissue Kit. High-throughput TCRbeta CDR3 sequencing was carried out commercially through immunoSEQ, with PCR amplification with bias correction and internal controls included. Under the source paper's analysis protocol: Unique productive TCRbeta sequences were defined by CDR3 nucleotide sequence where primers matched, and otherwise by CDR3 amino acid sequence together with Vbeta and Jbeta genes. To correct for sorting error, sequences found in more than one sorted population at a frequency ratio of 2:1 or less were discarded, and the remaining shared sequences were assigned to the population with the higher frequency. A sequence was defined as donor-reactive if the sequence was expanded at least 5-fold in CFSE-low cells compared with unstimulated cells and had a frequency of at least 0.01% in CFSE-low cells. Repertoire divergence was quantified by Jensen-Shannon divergence calculated from the top 100 TCRbeta sequences ranked by frequency. When a sample had multiple sequencing runs, each run was corrected for sorting error separately and the runs were then pooled. This is the immuneACCESS table as TCRdb keeps it, with only in-frame sequences that have V and J called. A part of the clones is gone; compared with another copy, unresolved V genes explain less than half, and the rest is unexplained. From that table come the V and J calls and clone size; the DNA was used to work out D and trimming. For this sample the table gives about 240,000 clones, of which about 80% were detected only once. The top ten hold around 0.6% of the sample.

A word on this clone: Its antigen is still unknown. No qualities accompany the bases; no much larger clone lies one base away.

The paper's findings and limits, for the study overall: Because only a small number of patients were included, the study had limitations, and the results will need to be validated in larger populations as well as under other immunosuppression protocols. Although technical replication error seemed to be minimal, the question of biological reproducibility was not addressed directly. The most biologically relevant and donor-specific TCRbeta repertoire appeared to be identified by expanding Tregs with activated donor B cells.

A distance of 15 bases separates the germline ends of V and J, which lose 2 bases and 1 base respectively. The CDR3 measures 16 amino acids from cysteine to phenylalanine. The kept DNA is CDR3 alone, 48 bases in frame from the first base. CDR1 and CDR2, looked up from the germline V gene, are KGHSH and LQKENI. Thawed PBMCs were FACS-sorted into unstimulated Tregs (CD4+CD25+CD127-), CD4+ non-Tregs (CD4+CD25-), CD4 cells and CD8 cells. Healthy control blood came either as purchased buffy coats or from healthy volunteers. Healthy control blood was separated into PBMCs by Ficoll density gradient and cryopreserved, and patient PBMCs were collected both before and after transplant.

The chain links TRBV18 with TRBJ2-7; the best D guess is TRBD1, with 6 bases matching. This TCR derives from a human donor in good health. The sequencing sample was made of CD4+ T cells from blood. The DNA is as follows: TGTGCCAGCTCACCAAGGACAGTAGTGAAATCCTACGAGCAGTACTTC. Translated, this gives CASSPRTVVKSYEQYF.